One and the same sample provided the 32 T cell receptor beta chains below, sequenced in a study of blood T cell repertoires in COVID-19. This table comes from immunoSEQ multiplex PCR, and its TCRdb copy is limited to in-frame clones, with some not included. The sample yields some 200,000 clones, 75% to 80% seen once. Sequenced input: peripheral blood. The receptor source for this set is a woman in her 50s with active or convalescent COVID-19.

This clone showed up just once. The gene calls are TRBV7-9 and TRBJ1-6; no clear D gene. This CDR3 has 11 amino acids. Germline V gives CDR1 SEHNR, CDR2 FQNEAQ (reference sequence). V lost 6 bases, J lost 8 bases, and 5 bases lay in between. The CDR3 here is CASRRDSPLHF. The CDR3 bases are TGTGCCAGCAGGCGGGATTCACCCCTCCACTTT.

The V call is TRBV19, the J call TRBJ2-3; 10 bases are a match to TRBD2. Germline CDR1 is LNHDA and CDR2 is SQIVND (reference sequence). There are 15 residues in the CDR3. Germline trimming cut 6 bases from V and 3 bases from J; bases unmatched to any gene: 6. DNA for the CDR3: TGTGCCAGTAGCAAACCTAGCGGGAGTACAGATACGCAGTATTTT. Its translation is CASSKPSGSTDTQYF.

This clone showed up just a few times. The chain links TRBV10-3 to TRBJ1-1, with D tentatively TRBD1 (6 bases). The germline V gene has CDR1 ENHRY and CDR2 SYGVKD. This CDR3 comprises 17 residues. Trimming removed 0 bases from V and 5 bases from J, with 19 bases in between. CDR3 sequence (DNA): TGTGCCATCAGTGAGTCCCCCTTACGGGGGAGGGGGACTGAAGCTTTCTTT. Amino acid sequence: CAISESPLRGRGTEAFF.

V gene TRBV30 combines with J gene TRBJ1-2; D uncertain. The germline V gene has CDR1 GTSNPN and CDR2 SVGIG (reference sequence). V lost 2 bases to trimming and J lost 4 bases, with 8 bases between them. The CDR3 has 12 residues. CDR3 in amino acids: CAWSLGAYGYTF. In DNA form, the CDR3 reads TGTGCCTGGAGTCTGGGAGCCTATGGCTACACCTTC.

The gene calls are TRBV18 and TRBJ2-1; D gene ambiguous. The CDR3 has 12 residues. V lost 5 bases and J 7 bases, leaving 9 bases between the germline ends. The germline V gene has CDR1 KGHSH and CDR2 LQKENI. The CDR3 DNA reads TGTGCCAGCTCATCTGAGCTAAATGAGCAGTTCTTC. Amino acid sequence: CASSSELNEQFF. The full variable domain, in which reference TRBV18 and TRBJ2-1 provide the parts outside the CDR3, is NAGVMQNPRHLVRRRGQEARLRCSPMKGHSHVYWYRQLPEEGLKFMVYLQKENIIDESGMPKERFSAEFPKEGPSILRIQQVVRGDSAAYFCASSSELNEQFFGPGTRLTVL.

This chain links TRBV6-1 with TRBJ1-6; TRBD1 matches at 7 bases. CDR1 and CDR2 from the germline V gene are MNHNS and SASEGT. The CDR3 consists of 16 residues. The ends lost 1 base at V and 10 bases at J; junction bases unmatched: 10. CDR3: CASSEVVGGAGSPLHF. DNA of the CDR3: TGTGCCAGCAGTGAAGTGGTAGGGGGCGCAGGGTCACCCCTCCACTTT.

The CDR3 DNA reads TGTGCCAGTAGTAGCGGGGGGGTCCAAGAGACCCAGTACTTC. Its protein is CASSSGGVQETQYF. V gene TRBV19 combines with J gene TRBJ2-5; 9 positions match TRBD2. Germline V gives CDR1 LNHDA, CDR2 SQIVND (reference sequence). This CDR3 spans 14 amino acids. Trimming cost V 4 bases and J 1 base; bases outside gene matches: 1.

CDR3 DNA: TGTGCCAGCAGTTACGGGGGACAGGGACGTGACTCACCCCTCCACTTT. Translated: CASSYGGQGRDSPLHF. The chain uses TRBV6-5 and TRBJ1-6; 9 bases map to TRBD1. The V gene end was trimmed by 2 bases and the J gene end by 10 bases; junction bases not matched to a gene: 9. This CDR3 contains 16 residues. Per the germline V gene, CDR1 is MNHEY and CDR2 is SVGAGI.

The chain recombines TRBV15 with TRBJ2-3; D remains unclear. With 0 bases removed from V and 0 bases from J, the gap between germline ends came to 4 bases. CDR1 and CDR2 (germline): LNHNV, YYDKDF (reference sequence). This CDR3 is built from 14 residues. This CDR3 reads CATSRDSSTDTQYF. CDR3 nucleotide sequence: TGTGCCACCAGCAGAGACAGTAGCACAGATACGCAGTATTTT.

The V and J genes are TRBV5-1 and TRBJ1-2, with TRBD1 matching over 8 bases. This CDR3 has 16 residues. Germline V gives CDR1 SGHRS, CDR2 YFSETQ. V was clipped by 4 bases and J by 5 bases; unmatched bases: 13. The DNA of the CDR3 is TGCGCCAGCAGCCCCACCCTGGGACAGGAGACTTATGGCTACACCTTC. Residues: CASSPTLGQETYGYTF.

This rearrangement joins TRBV28 to TRBJ2-7, with D possibly TRBD1 on 5 matching bases. Per germline, CDR1 MDHEN and CDR2 SYDVKM. V dropped 7 bases and J dropped 4 bases, with 17 bases sitting between them. The CDR3 is 14 residues long. CDR3 region: CASTKKWGTYEQYF. In DNA form, the CDR3 reads TGTGCCAGCACAAAAAAGTGGGGCACGTACGAGCAGTACTTC. Full variable domain (remainder filled in from reference TRBV28 and TRBJ2-7): DVKVTQSSRYLVKRTGEKVFLECVQDMDHENMFWYRQDPGLGLRLIYFSYDVKMKEKGDIPEGYSVSREKKERFSLILESASTNQTSMYLCASTKKWGTYEQYFGPGTRLTVT.

The CDR3 spells CASRPLAGGAEQYF. CDR3 bases: TGTGCCAGCCGCCCCCTAGCGGGAGGCGCCGAGCAGTACTTC. The genes are TRBV27 and TRBJ2-7; 11 nucleotides align to TRBD2. The length of the CDR3 is 14 residues. Germline trimming cut 8 bases from V and 6 bases from J; bases unmatched to any gene: 9. Germline values: CDR1 MNHEY, CDR2 SMNVEV (reference sequence).

The DNA for the CDR3 is TGTGCCAGCAGCTTAGGTAGATCAGATACGCAGTATTTT. As protein: CASSLGRSDTQYF. This rearrangement joins TRBV7-2 to TRBJ2-3; D unclear. The CDR3 is made up of 13 amino acids. Trimming took off 1 base at V and 4 bases at J, with 6 bases between the two ends. The germline V gene encodes CDR1 SGHTA and CDR2 FQGNSA. The whole variable domain, filled in from reference TRBV7-2 and TRBJ2-3, reads GAGVSQSPSNKVTEKGKDVELRCDPISGHTALYWYRQSLGQGLEFLIYFQGNSAPDKSGLPSDRFSAERTGGSVSTLTIQRTQQEDSAVYLCASSLGRSDTQYFGPGTRLTVL.

The V call is TRBV30, the J call TRBJ1-2; maybe TRBD1 (6 bases). The CDR3 extends over 13 amino acids. Germline loops: CDR1 GTSNPN, CDR2 SVGIG (reference sequence). V gave up 3 bases and J gave up 2 bases, with 10 bases separating them. Here the CDR3 reads CAWSRTGNYGYTF. In nucleotides, the CDR3 is TGTGCCTGGAGCAGAACAGGGAACTATGGCTACACCTTC.

This chain links TRBV28 with TRBJ1-2; weak D call: TRBD1 (5 bases). The CDR3 covers 15 residues. CDR1 and CDR2 from the germline V gene are MDHEN and SYDVKM. Deletions cut 4 bases from V and 0 bases from J, with 12 bases between. The CDR3 region has the DNA TGTGCCAGCAGTTCCCCAGGGCAGCCTAACTATGGCTACACCTTC. This codes for CASSSPGQPNYGYTF.

The J gene is TRBJ1-5, the V gene TRBV29-1; the D gene is possibly TRBD1 (6 bases). The germline V gene encodes CDR1 SQVTM and CDR2 ANQGSEA. This CDR3 is 16 amino acids long. The ends were cut back, 7 bases at V and 2 bases at J, with 21 bases in the middle. In DNA form, the CDR3 reads TGCAGCGCCCTAGGGGCCGGGACACCAGGCAATCAGCCCCAGCATTTT. This codes for CSALGAGTPGNQPQHF. Full variable domain (rest looked up from reference TRBV29-1 and TRBJ1-5): SAVISQKPSRDICQRGTSLTIQCQVDSQVTMMFWYRQQPGQSLTLIATANQGSEATYESGFVIDKFPISRPNLTFSTLTVSNMSPEDSSIYLCSALGAGTPGNQPQHFGDGTRLSIL.

CDR3 protein: CASSLRLAGSTDTQYF. As DNA, the CDR3 is TGTGCCAGCAGCTTACGGCTAGCGGGTAGCACAGATACGCAGTATTTT. The rearrangement joins TRBV7-8 to TRBJ2-3, with 8 bases aligning to TRBD2. There are 16 residues in the CDR3. Trimming at V came to 2 bases and at J to 0 bases, leaving 4 bases not matched to a gene. Germline V lookup: CDR1 SGHVS, CDR2 FQNEAQ.

J is TRBJ2-7 and V is TRBV7-6, with TRBD2 as a possible D gene (6 bases). Germline CDR1 and CDR2: SGHVS and FNYEAQ. Trimming left V 5 bases short and J 6 bases short, with 11 bases between. The CDR3 contains 12 residues. The CDR3 DNA follows: TGTGCCAGCAGCGACTCGGGGGTCGAGCAGTACTTC. This codes for CASSDSGVEQYF.

The chain is built from TRBV7-2 and TRBJ1-3; D not resolved. The CDR3 sequence is 15 residues long. Germline loops: CDR1 SGHTA, CDR2 FQGNSA. V shed 5 bases and J shed 0 bases, with 11 bases lying between them. CDR3 loop: CASSVRSGSGNTIYF. CDR3 coding DNA: TGTGCCAGCAGCGTACGCTCAGGCTCTGGAAACACCATATATTTT.

This clone was seen just once. The V and J genes are TRBV11-2 and TRBJ1-2; maybe TRBD1 (5 bases). CDR1 is SGHAT, CDR2 FQNNGV, per germline. The V end was cut by 5 bases, the J end by 7 bases, with 14 bases between. The CDR3 covers 13 residues. This chain's CDR3 is CASSVTGSFGYTF. DNA for the CDR3: TGTGCCAGCAGCGTCACAGGATCTTTTGGCTACACCTTC. Full variable domain (missing parts from reference TRBV11-2 and TRBJ1-2): EAGVAQSPRYKIIEKRQSVAFWCNPISGHATLYWYQQILGQGPKLLIQFQNNGVVDDSQLPKDRFSAERLKGVDSTLKIQPAKLEDSAVYLCASSVTGSFGYTFGSGTRLTVV.

The genes are TRBV7-5 and TRBJ1-2; the table gives TRBD1 as D, unverified against the DNA. TRBV7-5 is a recognized pseudogene. This CDR3 region has 13 residues. The CDR3 DNA is TGTGTCAGAAGACAGGATAGGGTCTATGGCTACACCTTC. It translates to CVRRQDRVYGYTF.

The V call is TRBV6-5, the J call TRBJ2-5, with 11 bases identical to TRBD1. The CDR3 is made up of 13 amino acids. CDR1 and CDR2 (germline): MNHEY, SVGAGI. The junction had 3 bases not matched to a gene; V was cut back by 9 bases and J by 3 bases. The CDR3 DNA reads as TGTGCCAGTGGACAGGGGGCTAAAGAGACCCAGTACTTC. It is translated as CASGQGAKETQYF.

This clone appeared a few times. This CDR3 reads CASSQRTNDNEQFF. CDR3 bases: TGTGCCAGCAGCCAACGGACTAACGACAATGAGCAGTTCTTC. The chain combines TRBV7-8 with TRBJ2-1; the D gene is possibly TRBD2 (6 bases). The V end was cut by 5 bases, the J end by 5 bases, with 13 bases between. The CDR3 spans 14 residues. Germline CDR1 is SGHVS and CDR2 is FQNEAQ.

The V call is TRBV3-1 (or the pseudogene TRBV3-2), the J call TRBJ1-5; 7 bases map to TRBD1. This CDR3 is built from 15 residues. Germline V CDR1 and CDR2: LGHDT, YNNKEL (reference sequence). J was trimmed by 1 base and V by 1 base; bases with no gene match: 1. CDR3 sequence reads: CASSQAGGSNQPQHF. The CDR3 bases are TGTGCCAGCAGCCAAGCAGGGGGGAGCAATCAGCCCCAGCATTTT.

This clone was seen ten or more times. This sequence joins TRBV12-2 and TRBJ2-7; whether TRBD1, the table's D call, matches the DNA was not checked. TRBV12-2 is noted as a pseudogene. The CDR3 consists of 17 residues. CDR3 in DNA: TGTGCAAGTCGCTTAGCACTTATAGGGGGCCCGACCTACGAGCAGTACTTC. Its protein is CASRLALIGGPTYEQYF.

This clone has more than one count but fewer than ten. The CDR3 DNA reads as TGTGCCAGCAGCCAAGGACGACTCATGAACACTGAAGCTTTCTTT. Translated, it gives CASSQGRLMNTEAFF. V and J are TRBV14 and TRBJ1-1; D is ambiguous. This CDR3 spans 15 amino acids. Germline-derived CDR1 and CDR2 are SGHDN and FVKESK. The V and J ends lost 1 base and 0 bases respectively, with 9 bases between them.

The chain carries TRBV4-3 and TRBJ2-7; a possible D gene is TRBD1 (6 bases). Germline assignment: CDR1 LGHNA and CDR2 YSLEER. The CDR3 runs 13 residues. V was shortened by 5 bases and J by 6 bases, with 14 bases between the two germline ends. This CDR3 reads CASSSRQGSEQYF. The DNA for the CDR3 is TGCGCCAGCAGCTCGAGGCAGGGGAGCGAGCAGTACTTC.

This sequence joins TRBV4-3 and TRBJ2-3; maybe TRBD2 (7 bases). Trimming stripped 4 bases from V and 0 bases from J, with 17 bases between. This CDR3 has 17 amino acids. The germline gives CDR1 LGHNA, CDR2 YSLEER. This CDR3 reads CASSPSRGGQSTDTQYF. The CDR3, as DNA: TGCGCCAGCAGCCCCTCAAGGGGGGGGCAAAGCACAGATACGCAGTATTTT.

This chain joins TRBV30 and TRBJ2-1, with TRBD2 as a possible D gene (5 bases). CDR1 is GTSNPN, CDR2 SVGIG, per germline (reference sequence). The CDR3 runs to 14 residues. Trimming took 2 bases from V and 7 from J, leaving 15 bases between them. CDR3 in amino acids: CAWSNGLAMNEQFF. CDR3 nucleotide sequence: TGTGCCTGGAGTAATGGGCTAGCTATGAATGAGCAGTTCTTC.

This clone has more than one count but fewer than ten. CDR3 nucleotides: TGCGCCAGCAGCGGAACAGGGCCCACAGATACGCAGTATTTT. Encoded protein: CASSGTGPTDTQYF. The chain has TRBV5-1 and TRBJ2-3; perhaps TRBD1 as D (6 bases). The CDR3 spans 14 residues. Germline CDR1 is SGHRS and CDR2 is YFSETQ. V lost 4 bases and J 2 bases, leaving 11 bases between the germline ends.

The rearrangement uses TRBV4-3 and TRBJ1-2; D perhaps matches TRBD1 (6 bases). CDR1 LGHNA and CDR2 YSLEER come from the germline V gene. The ends were cut back, 0 bases at V and 2 bases at J, with 16 bases in the middle. This CDR3 has 17 residues. CDR3 residues: CASSQEEGTGGNYGYTF. In nucleotides, the CDR3 is TGCGCCAGCAGCCAAGAGGAAGGTACGGGGGGCAACTATGGCTACACCTTC.

For this clone: Other nucleotide sequences from this sample produce the same CDR3. The rearrangement uses TRBV18 and TRBJ1-2, with TRBD1 matching 7 bases. After removal of 6 bases from V and 3 bases from J, the junction contained 4 bases not matched to a gene. The CDR3 has 13 residues. Per the germline V gene, CDR1 is KGHSH and CDR2 is LQKENI. The CDR3: CASSPDRDYGYTF. The CDR3 nucleotides read TGTGCCAGCTCCCCCGACAGGGACTATGGCTACACCTTC.